Detailed here is one T cell receptor (beta chain). The data originate from a study of shared clonotypes between healthy human individuals. Clones were sequenced by immunoSEQ multiplex PCR, and TCRdb holds only the in-frame ones, with some missing. Here the sample spans millions of clones, roughly 94% being singletons. This sequence was found in a man aged 18 to 30 in good health. The specimen sequenced was naive CD4+ T cells sorted from blood. Described subset: CD45RA+ positively selected.

The CDR3 DNA reads as TGCGCCAGCAGCCCCGGACAGCCCGGAGAAGCTTTCTTT. As protein: CASSPGQPGEAFF. J is TRBJ1-1 and V is TRBV5-1, with a tentative D call TRBD1 (6 bases). The germline V gene encodes CDR1 SGHRS and CDR2 YFSETQ. The CDR3 covers 13 residues. Trimming removed 4 bases from V and 8 bases from J, with 15 bases in between.